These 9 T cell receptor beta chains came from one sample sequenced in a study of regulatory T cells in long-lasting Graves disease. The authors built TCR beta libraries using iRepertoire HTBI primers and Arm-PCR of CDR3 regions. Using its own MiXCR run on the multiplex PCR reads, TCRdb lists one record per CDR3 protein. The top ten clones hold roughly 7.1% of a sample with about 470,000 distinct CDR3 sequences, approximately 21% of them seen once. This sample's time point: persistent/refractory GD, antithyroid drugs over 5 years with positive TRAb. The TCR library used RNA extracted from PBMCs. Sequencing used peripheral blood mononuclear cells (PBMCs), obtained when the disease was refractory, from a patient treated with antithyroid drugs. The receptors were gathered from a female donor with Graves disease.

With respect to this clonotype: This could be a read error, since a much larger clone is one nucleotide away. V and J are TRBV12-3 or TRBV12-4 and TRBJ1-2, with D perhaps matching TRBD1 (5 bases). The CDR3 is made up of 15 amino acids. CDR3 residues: CASSLLDPRGYGCTF. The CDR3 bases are TGTGCCAGCAGTTTATTGGACCCGCGGGGCTATGGCTGCACCTTC.

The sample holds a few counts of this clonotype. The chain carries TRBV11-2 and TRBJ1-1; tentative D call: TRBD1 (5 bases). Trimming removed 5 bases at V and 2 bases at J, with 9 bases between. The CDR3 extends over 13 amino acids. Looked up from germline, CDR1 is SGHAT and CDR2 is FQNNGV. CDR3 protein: CASSVRGNTEAFF. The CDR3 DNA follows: TGTGCCAGCAGCGTCCGGGGCAACACTGAAGCTTTCTTT.

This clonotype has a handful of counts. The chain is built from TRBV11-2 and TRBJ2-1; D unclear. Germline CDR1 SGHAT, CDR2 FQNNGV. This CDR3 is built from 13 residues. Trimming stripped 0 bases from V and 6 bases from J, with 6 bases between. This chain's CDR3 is CASSLDTLNEQFF. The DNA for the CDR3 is TGTGCCAGCAGCTTAGACACTCTCAATGAGCAGTTCTTC.

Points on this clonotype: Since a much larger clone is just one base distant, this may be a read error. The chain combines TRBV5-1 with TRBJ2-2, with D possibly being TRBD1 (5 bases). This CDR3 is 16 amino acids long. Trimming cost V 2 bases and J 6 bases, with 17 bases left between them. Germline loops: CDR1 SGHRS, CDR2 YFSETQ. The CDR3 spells CASSFTSGNQPGELFF. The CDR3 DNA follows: TGCGCCAGCAGCTTCACGTCAGGGAACCAACCCGGGGAGCTGTTTTTT.

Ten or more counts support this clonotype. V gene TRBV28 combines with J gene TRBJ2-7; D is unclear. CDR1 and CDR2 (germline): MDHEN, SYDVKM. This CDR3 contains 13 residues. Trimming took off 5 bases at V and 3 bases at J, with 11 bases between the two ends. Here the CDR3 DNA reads TGTGCCAGCAGTATAGACATGAACTACGAGCAGTACTTC. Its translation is CASSIDMNYEQYF.

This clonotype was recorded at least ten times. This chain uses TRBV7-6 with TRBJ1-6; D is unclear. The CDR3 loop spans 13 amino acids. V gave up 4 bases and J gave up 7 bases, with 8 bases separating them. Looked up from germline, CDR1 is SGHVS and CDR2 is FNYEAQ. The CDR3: CASSSVLNSPLHF. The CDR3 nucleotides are TGTGCCAGCAGCTCTGTCCTAAATTCACCCCTCCACTTT.

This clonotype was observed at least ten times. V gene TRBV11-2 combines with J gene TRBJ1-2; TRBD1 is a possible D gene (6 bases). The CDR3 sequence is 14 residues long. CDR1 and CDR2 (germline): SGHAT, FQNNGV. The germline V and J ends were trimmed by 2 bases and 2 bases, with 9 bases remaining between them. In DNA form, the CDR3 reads TGTGCCAGCAGCTTACGACAGGAGAACTATGGCTACACCTTC. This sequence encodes CASSLRQENYGYTF.

CDR3 bases: TGTGCCAGCAGTTTACGCGAAAACTCCTACAATGAGCAGTTCTTC. Its translation is CASSLRENSYNEQFF. The chain joins TRBV12-3 or TRBV12-4 to TRBJ2-1, with unresolved D. There are 15 residues in the CDR3. Trimming took 2 bases from V and 0 from J, leaving 8 bases between them.

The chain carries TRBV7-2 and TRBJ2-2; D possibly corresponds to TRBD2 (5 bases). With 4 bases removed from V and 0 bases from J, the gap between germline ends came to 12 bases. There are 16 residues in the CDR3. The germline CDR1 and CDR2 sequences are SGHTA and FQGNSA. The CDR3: CASSSSPGANTGELFF. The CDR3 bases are TGTGCCAGCAGCTCGAGCCCCGGGGCGAACACCGGGGAGCTGTTTTTT.